The clone carrying this T cell receptor beta chain was seen a few times. Its antigen is not identified. These data come from a study of blood T cells in healthy people across ages. Study conclusions and caveats: The long-lived group displayed more naive CD4+ cells, plus higher diversity, than the aged donors did.

The CDR3 consists of 12 residues. V was trimmed by 6 bases and J by 4 bases, leaving 6 bases between them. Together with a sample-barcoded 5' primer, a J-beta primer mix was included in a second PCR lasting roughly 6 to 12 cycles. Every cDNA was tagged by a template-switch adaptor with 12 random nucleotides. Researchers report that each sample yielded at least 2.5 million CDR3-containing paired-end reads. TCRdb passed the 5' RACE reads through MiXCR, listing each CDR3 protein once. The sample lists roughly 800,000 distinct CDR3 sequences; about 48% were seen once. Input material: blood. The gene calls are TRBV12-3 or TRBV12-4 and TRBJ1-4; no clear D. The clonotype originates from a man older than 75 in good health. The chain's CDR3 is CASSDLNEKLFF. The CDR3 DNA follows: TGTGCCAGCAGCGACCTTAATGAAAAACTGTTTTTT.